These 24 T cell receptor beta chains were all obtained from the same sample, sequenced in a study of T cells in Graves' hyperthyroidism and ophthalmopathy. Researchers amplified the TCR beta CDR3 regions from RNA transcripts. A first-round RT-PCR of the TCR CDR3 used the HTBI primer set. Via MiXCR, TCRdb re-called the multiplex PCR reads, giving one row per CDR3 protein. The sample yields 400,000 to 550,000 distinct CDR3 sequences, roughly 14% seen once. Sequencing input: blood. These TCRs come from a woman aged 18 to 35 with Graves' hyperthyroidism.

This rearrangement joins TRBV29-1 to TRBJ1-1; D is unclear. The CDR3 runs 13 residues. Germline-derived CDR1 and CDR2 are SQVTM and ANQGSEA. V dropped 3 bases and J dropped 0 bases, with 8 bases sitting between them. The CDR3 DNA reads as TGCAGCGTTGAGGGATTGGTGAACACTGAAGCTTTCTTT. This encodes CSVEGLVNTEAFF.

Here the CDR3 reads CALPRMGTSGSGANVLTF. As DNA, the CDR3 is TGCGCCCTACCTCGGATGGGGACTAGCGGTTCTGGGGCCAACGTCCTGACTTTC. The chain joins TRBV5-1 to TRBJ2-6, with TRBD2 identical over 11 bases. V gave up 10 bases and J gave up 1 base; unmatched junction bases: 13. The CDR3 extends over 18 amino acids. Germline loops: CDR1 SGHRS, CDR2 YFSETQ.

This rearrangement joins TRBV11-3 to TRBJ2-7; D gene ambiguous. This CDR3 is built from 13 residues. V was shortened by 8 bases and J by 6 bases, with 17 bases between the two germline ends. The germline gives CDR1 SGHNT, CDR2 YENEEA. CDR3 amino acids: CASSPGLGGEQYF. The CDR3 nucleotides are TGTGCCAGCTCCCCCGGTTTGGGTGGCGAGCAGTACTTC.

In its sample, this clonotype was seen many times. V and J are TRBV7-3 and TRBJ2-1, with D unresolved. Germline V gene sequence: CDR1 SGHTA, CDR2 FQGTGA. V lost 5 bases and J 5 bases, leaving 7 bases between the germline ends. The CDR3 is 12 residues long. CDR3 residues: CASSGFNNEQFF. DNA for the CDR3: TGTGCCAGCAGCGGGTTTAACAATGAGCAGTTCTTC.

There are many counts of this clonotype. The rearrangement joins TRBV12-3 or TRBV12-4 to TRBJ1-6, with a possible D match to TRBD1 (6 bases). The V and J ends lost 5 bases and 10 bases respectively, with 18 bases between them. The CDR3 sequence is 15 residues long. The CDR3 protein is CASSQGNAGGSPLHF. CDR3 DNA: TGTGCCAGCAGTCAGGGGAACGCCGGTGGCTCACCCCTCCACTTT.

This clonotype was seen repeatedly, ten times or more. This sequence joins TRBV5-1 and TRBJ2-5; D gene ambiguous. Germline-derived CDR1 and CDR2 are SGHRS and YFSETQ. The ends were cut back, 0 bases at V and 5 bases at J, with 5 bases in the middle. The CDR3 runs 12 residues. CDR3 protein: CASSLEPETQYF. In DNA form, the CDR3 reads TGCGCCAGCAGCTTGGAGCCGGAGACCCAGTACTTC.

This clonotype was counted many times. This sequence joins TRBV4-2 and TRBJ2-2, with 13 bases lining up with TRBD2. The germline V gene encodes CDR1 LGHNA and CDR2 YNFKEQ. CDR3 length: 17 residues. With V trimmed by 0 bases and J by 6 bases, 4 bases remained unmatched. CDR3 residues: CASSQDGTSGTPGELFF. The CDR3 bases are TGTGCCAGCAGCCAAGATGGGACTAGCGGGACTCCCGGGGAGCTGTTTTTT.

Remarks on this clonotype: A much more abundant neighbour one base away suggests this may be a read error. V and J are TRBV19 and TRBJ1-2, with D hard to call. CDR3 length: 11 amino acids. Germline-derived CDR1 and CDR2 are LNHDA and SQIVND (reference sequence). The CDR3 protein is CVTSTGYGYTF. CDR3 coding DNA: TGTGTCACCTCGACGGGCTATGGCTACACCTTC.

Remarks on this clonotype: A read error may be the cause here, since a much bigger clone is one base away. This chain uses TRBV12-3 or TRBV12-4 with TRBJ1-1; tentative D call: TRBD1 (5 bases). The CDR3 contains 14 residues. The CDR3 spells CTSSFSEGETEAFF. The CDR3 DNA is TGTACCAGCAGTTTCAGCGAAGGGGAGACTGAAGCTTTCTTT.

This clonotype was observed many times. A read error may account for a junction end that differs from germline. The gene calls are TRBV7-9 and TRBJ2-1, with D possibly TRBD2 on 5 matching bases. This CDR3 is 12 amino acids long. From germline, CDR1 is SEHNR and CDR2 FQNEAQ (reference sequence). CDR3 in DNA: TGTGCCAGCAGCCTAGCTTTGAATGAGCAGTTCTTC. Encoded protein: CASSLALNEQFF.

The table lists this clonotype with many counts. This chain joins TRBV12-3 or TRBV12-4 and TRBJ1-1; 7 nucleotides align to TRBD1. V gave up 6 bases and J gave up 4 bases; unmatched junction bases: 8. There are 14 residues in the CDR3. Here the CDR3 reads CASSKTGRSTEAFF. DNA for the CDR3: TGTGCCAGCAGCAAGACAGGGAGGAGCACTGAAGCTTTCTTT.

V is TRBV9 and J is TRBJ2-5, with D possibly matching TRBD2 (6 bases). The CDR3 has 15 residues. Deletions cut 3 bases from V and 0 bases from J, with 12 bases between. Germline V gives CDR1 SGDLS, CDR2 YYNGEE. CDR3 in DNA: TGTGCCAGCAGCGCCACTGGGGGGTACCAAGAGACCCAGTACTTC. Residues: CASSATGGYQETQYF.

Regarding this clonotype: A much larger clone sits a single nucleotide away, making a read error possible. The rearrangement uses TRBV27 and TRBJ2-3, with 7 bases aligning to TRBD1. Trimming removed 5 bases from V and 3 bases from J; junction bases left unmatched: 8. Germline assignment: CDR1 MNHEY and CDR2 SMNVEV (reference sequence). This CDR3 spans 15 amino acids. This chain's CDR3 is CASSALTGETDTQYF. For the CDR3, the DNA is TGTGCCAGCAGTGCCCTCACAGGGGAGACAGATACGCAGTATTTT.

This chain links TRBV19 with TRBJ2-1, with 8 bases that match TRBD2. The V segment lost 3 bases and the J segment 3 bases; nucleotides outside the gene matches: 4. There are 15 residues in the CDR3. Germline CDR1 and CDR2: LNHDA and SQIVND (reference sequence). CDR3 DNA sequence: TGTGCCAGTAGTATTGAGCGGGAGCTCTACAATGAGCAGTTCTTC. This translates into CASSIERELYNEQFF.

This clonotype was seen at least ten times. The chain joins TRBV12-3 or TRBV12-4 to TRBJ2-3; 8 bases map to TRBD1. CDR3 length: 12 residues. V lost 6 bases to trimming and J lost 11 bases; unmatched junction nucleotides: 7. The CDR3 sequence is CASSKGQGLQYF. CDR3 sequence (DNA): TGTGCCAGCAGCAAAGGACAGGGACTGCAGTATTTT.

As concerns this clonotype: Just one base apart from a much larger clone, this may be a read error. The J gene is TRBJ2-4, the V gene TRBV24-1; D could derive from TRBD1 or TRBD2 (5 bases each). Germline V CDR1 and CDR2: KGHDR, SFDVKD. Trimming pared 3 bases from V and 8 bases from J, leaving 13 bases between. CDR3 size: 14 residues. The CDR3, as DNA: TGTGCCACCAGTGATCACCGGGACGGAGACATTCAGTACTTC. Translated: CATSDHRDGDIQYF.

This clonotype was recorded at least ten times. CDR3 coding DNA: TGTGCCAGCAGCTTGACTAGCGGGAGTGGCCGGGCCTACAATGAGCAGTTCTTC. It codes for CASSLTSGSGRAYNEQFF. The chain combines TRBV5-6 with TRBJ2-1, with 11 bases fitting TRBD2. CDR3 length: 18 amino acids. The junction had 8 bases not matched to a gene; V was cut back by 1 base and J by 2 bases. Germline CDR1 reads SGHDT; CDR2 reads YYEEEE.

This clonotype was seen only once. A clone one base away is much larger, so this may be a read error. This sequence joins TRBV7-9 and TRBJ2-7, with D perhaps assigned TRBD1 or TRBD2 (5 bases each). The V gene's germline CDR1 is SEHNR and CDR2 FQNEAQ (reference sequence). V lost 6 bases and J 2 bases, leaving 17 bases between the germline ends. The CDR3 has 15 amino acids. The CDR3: CASRILQGDTYEQYV. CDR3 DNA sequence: TGTGCCAGCAGAATCTTGCAGGGAGATACCTACGAGCAGTACGTC.

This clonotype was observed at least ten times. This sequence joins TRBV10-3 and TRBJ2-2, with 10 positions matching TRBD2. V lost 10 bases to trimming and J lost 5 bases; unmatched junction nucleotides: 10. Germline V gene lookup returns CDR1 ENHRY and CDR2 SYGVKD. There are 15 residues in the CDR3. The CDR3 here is CATLTSSGSTGELFF. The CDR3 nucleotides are TGTGCCACTTTAACTTCTAGCGGGAGTACCGGGGAGCTGTTTTTT.

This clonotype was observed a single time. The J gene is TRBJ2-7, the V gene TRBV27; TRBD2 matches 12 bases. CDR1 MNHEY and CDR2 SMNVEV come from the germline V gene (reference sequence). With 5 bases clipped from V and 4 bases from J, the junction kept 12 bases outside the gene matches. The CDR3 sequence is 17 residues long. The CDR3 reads CASSRLPGLAGIYEQYF. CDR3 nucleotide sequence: TGTGCCAGCAGTCGCCTTCCGGGACTAGCGGGTATTTACGAGCAGTACTTC.

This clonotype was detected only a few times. This CDR3 is CASSYSTSGTLNEQFF. DNA of the CDR3: TGTGCCAGCAGTTACTCGACTAGCGGGACTCTGAATGAGCAGTTCTTC. This chain links TRBV6-5 with TRBJ2-1; 11 positions agree with TRBD2. The CDR3 totals 16 residues. V lost 0 bases to trimming and J lost 7 bases; unmatched junction nucleotides: 5. Germline-derived CDR1 and CDR2 are MNHEY and SVGAGI.

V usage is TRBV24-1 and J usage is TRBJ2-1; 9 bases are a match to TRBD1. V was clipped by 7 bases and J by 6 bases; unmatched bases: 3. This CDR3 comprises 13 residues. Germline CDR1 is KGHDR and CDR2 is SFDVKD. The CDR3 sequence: CATRQGAINEQFF. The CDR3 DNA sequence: TGTGCCACCAGACAGGGGGCTATCAATGAGCAGTTCTTC.

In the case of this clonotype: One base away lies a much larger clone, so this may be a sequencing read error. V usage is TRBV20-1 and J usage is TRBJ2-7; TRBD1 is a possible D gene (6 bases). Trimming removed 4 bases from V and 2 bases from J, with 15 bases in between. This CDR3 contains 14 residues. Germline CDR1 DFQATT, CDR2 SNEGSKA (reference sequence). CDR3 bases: TGCAGTGCTATTCCCTACGGGGACACCTACGAGCAGTACTTC. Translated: CSAIPYGDTYEQYF.

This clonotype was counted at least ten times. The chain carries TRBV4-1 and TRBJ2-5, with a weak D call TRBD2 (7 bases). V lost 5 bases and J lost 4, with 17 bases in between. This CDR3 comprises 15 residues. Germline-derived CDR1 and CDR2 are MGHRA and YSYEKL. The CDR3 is CASSFRGAEGETQYF. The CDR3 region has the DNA TGCGCCAGCAGCTTTCGGGGGGCGGAAGGAGAGACCCAGTACTTC.